This record covers a single T cell receptor beta chain. Antigen specificity is unknown. This specimen comes from a study of vaccination effects on CD4 cells after COVID-19. Researchers isolated CD4+ T cells once around 11 days of culture had elapsed. Nobody among the vaccine recipients had prior SARS-CoV-2 infection (nucleocapsid antibodies were negative). TCRdb's table, derived via immunoSEQ multiplex PCR, lists solely in-frame clones and lacks some. The sample contains 70,000 or so clones, approximately 77% of which appear only once. This TCR was recovered from a human donor who received a COVID-19 vaccine. This specimen consisted of CD4+ T cells from PBMCs cultured without peptide, obtained before COVID-19 vaccination.

The CDR3, as DNA: TGTGCCAGCAGCCCGACACTAGCGGGGGGCTCGGGGGAGACCCAGTACTTC. Its translation: CASSPTLAGGSGETQYF. The chain uses TRBV3-1 (or the pseudogene TRBV3-2) and TRBJ2-5; 12 nucleotides match TRBD2. From germline, CDR1 is LGHDT and CDR2 YNNKEL (reference sequence). V lost 4 bases to trimming and J lost 5 bases; unmatched junction nucleotides: 11. The CDR3 covers 17 residues.